The 25 T cell receptor beta chains below were found in one sample sequenced in a study of Ad26.COV2.S vaccination and SARS-CoV-2 variants. This table comes from immunoSEQ multiplex PCR, and its TCRdb copy is limited to in-frame clones, with some not included. Here the sample spans some 420,000 clones, 88% being singletons. Treatment noted: 15 to 20 received Ad26.COV2.S at low or high dose, single or two shots; 5 received placebo; per-sample allocation not given. Samples analyzed were those drawn on day 63 after the first vaccine or placebo injection. The sequenced sample was peripheral blood, obtained in a trial of Ad26.COV2.S vaccine versus placebo. Source of these receptors: a person between 18 and 59 years old who received the Ad26.COV2.S COVID-19 vaccine or a placebo.

The chain uses TRBV11-2 and TRBJ2-7, with D perhaps matching TRBD1 or TRBD2 (5 bases each). The CDR3 loop spans 13 amino acids. Trimming left V 5 bases short and J 4 bases short, with 12 bases between. Per the germline V gene, CDR1 is SGHAT and CDR2 is FQNNGV. CDR3 protein: CASSAWDDYEQYF. CDR3 coding DNA: TGTGCCAGCAGCGCCTGGGACGATTACGAGCAGTACTTC.

This chain connects TRBV5-1 to TRBJ1-4; a weak D match, TRBD1 (5 bases). The germline V and J ends were trimmed by 0 bases and 10 bases, with 16 bases remaining between them. The CDR3 runs to 15 residues. CDR1 is SGHRS, CDR2 YFSETQ, per germline. The CDR3 nucleotides are TGCGCCAGCAGCTTGGCCCACGGGGGTTTGGGAAAACTGTTTTTT. Translated, it gives CASSLAHGGLGKLFF.

A single count supports this clone. The chain combines TRBV18 with TRBJ1-1, with D unclear. Trimming took off 3 bases at V and 0 bases at J, with 8 bases between the two ends. CDR1 KGHSH and CDR2 LQKENI come from the germline V gene. CDR3 length equals 14 residues. CDR3 residues: CASSPGRLNTEAFF. Written as DNA, the CDR3 is TGTGCCAGCTCACCCGGACGGCTGAACACTGAAGCTTTCTTT.

The chain recombines TRBV15 with TRBJ2-5; the D gene is possibly TRBD2 (6 bases). This CDR3 spans 14 amino acids. The germline V gene encodes CDR1 LNHNV and CDR2 YYDKDF (reference sequence). The V end was cut by 9 bases, the J end by 3 bases, with 17 bases between. DNA of the CDR3: TGTGCCACGTCGGGACTCTTACATAAAGAGACCCAGTACTTC. Protein sequence: CATSGLLHKETQYF.

The chain combines TRBV29-1 with TRBJ2-1; TRBD2 aligns across 9 bases. V was pared by 6 bases and J by 6 bases, with 12 bases of the junction left unmatched. The V gene's germline CDR1 is SQVTM and CDR2 ANQGSEA. This CDR3 comprises 15 residues. CDR3 nucleotide sequence: TGCAGCGTGCTAAAGGGACTAGCTCCCTCCAATGAGCAGTTCTTC. It translates to CSVLKGLAPSNEQFF.

CDR3 coding DNA: TGTGCCAGCGCGGGGACTAGTGGGGTGGAGACCCAGTACTTC. Its translation is CASAGTSGVETQYF. V and J are TRBV2 and TRBJ2-5; 8 positions match TRBD2. V dropped 8 bases and J dropped 5; count of bases not matched to a gene: 10. This CDR3 spans 14 amino acids. Germline values: CDR1 SNHLY, CDR2 FYNNEI.

The gene calls are TRBV7-6 and TRBJ1-2; the D is unclear. This CDR3 is built from 12 residues. V shed 11 bases and J shed 4 bases, with 14 bases lying between them. Germline values: CDR1 SGHVS, CDR2 FNYEAQ. Written as DNA, the CDR3 is TGTGCCGGAGGGTCCAGCAGCTATGGCTACACCTTC. Its translation is CAGGSSSYGYTF.

The rearrangement uses TRBV4-1 and TRBJ1-1; unclear D gene. The CDR3 sequence is 16 residues long. Trimming left V 3 bases short and J 0 bases short, with 14 bases between. Germline loops: CDR1 MGHRA, CDR2 YSYEKL. The CDR3 loop reads CASSHGRQSMNTEAFF. In nucleotides, the CDR3 is TGCGCCAGCAGCCACGGACGGCAGTCCATGAACACTGAAGCTTTCTTT.

The chain employs TRBV10-3 and TRBJ2-3; 11 bases fit TRBD2. The CDR3 length is 15 residues. The J segment lost 1 base and the V segment lost 8 bases, leaving 5 bases of the junction unmatched. Per germline, CDR1 ENHRY and CDR2 SYGVKD. The CDR3 region is CAIDLAGGRTDTQYF. DNA for the CDR3: TGTGCCATCGATCTAGCGGGGGGCCGCACAGATACGCAGTATTTT.

The J gene is TRBJ2-1, the V gene TRBV5-1; 14 nucleotides line up with TRBD2. V lost 4 bases to trimming and J lost 7 bases; unmatched junction nucleotides: 7. The CDR3 length is 16 residues. The germline gives CDR1 SGHRS, CDR2 YFSETQ. The chain's CDR3 is CASSISGLAGVNEQFF. The DNA of the CDR3 is TGCGCCAGCAGCATCTCGGGACTAGCGGGGGTTAATGAGCAGTTCTTC.

V gene TRBV2 combines with J gene TRBJ2-2, with unresolved D. CDR3 length: 15 amino acids. Germline V gene sequence: CDR1 SNHLY, CDR2 FYNNEI. Trimming removed 4 bases at V and 3 bases at J, with 12 bases between. Here the CDR3 DNA reads TGTGCCAGCAGTGCTTGGGGAAGGGACACCGGGGAGCTGTTTTTT. Translating gives CASSAWGRDTGELFF.

The CDR3 nucleotides are TGTGCCAGCAGCTTGACAGGGGGCCGGTCCACTGAAGCTTTCTTT. Translated, it gives CASSLTGGRSTEAFF. V is TRBV5-5 and J is TRBJ1-1; 9 bases agree with TRBD1. Trimming cost V 1 base and J 4 bases; bases outside gene matches: 5. Germline CDR1 and CDR2: SGHKS and YYEKEE (reference sequence). This CDR3 comprises 15 residues.

This chain links TRBV24-1 with TRBJ2-5, with no clear D. CDR1 and CDR2 (germline): KGHDR, SFDVKD. Trimming stripped 2 bases from V and 3 bases from J, with 9 bases between. The CDR3 runs 14 residues. This CDR3 is CATSDYRTKETQYF. The CDR3 coding sequence is TGTGCCACCAGTGATTATCGGACCAAAGAGACCCAGTACTTC.

The chain carries TRBV5-5 and TRBJ2-1; TRBD1 agrees at 7 bases. The CDR3 runs 16 residues. The germline gives CDR1 SGHKS, CDR2 YYEKEE (reference sequence). Germline trimming cut 0 bases from V and 7 bases from J; bases unmatched to any gene: 10. CDR3: CASSLATAGGRNEQFF. The CDR3 bases are TGTGCCAGCAGCTTGGCCACGGCAGGGGGTAGAAATGAGCAGTTCTTC.

This chain joins TRBV18 and TRBJ1-5, with a tentative D call TRBD1 (6 bases). The CDR3 sequence is 13 residues long. Germline assignment: CDR1 KGHSH and CDR2 LQKENI. The germline V and J ends were trimmed by 6 bases and 4 bases, with 10 bases remaining between them. CDR3 bases: TGTGCCAGCTCCCACAGGGAGAATCAGCCCCAGCATTTT. Its translation: CASSHRENQPQHF.

This clone has a single count. V gene TRBV27 combines with J gene TRBJ2-7; 9 bases fit TRBD1. The CDR3 has 16 residues. The germline gives CDR1 MNHEY, CDR2 SMNVEV (reference sequence). The ends lost 5 bases at V and 0 bases at J; junction bases unmatched: 8. CDR3 DNA: TGTGCCAGCAGTCCAATCTCGACAGGGGGCTCCTACGAGCAGTACTTC. As protein: CASSPISTGGSYEQYF.

This clone was recorded only once. The chain carries TRBV14 and TRBJ1-2; perhaps TRBD1 as D (5 bases). The CDR3 is made up of 14 amino acids. CDR1 is SGHDN and CDR2 is FVKESK in the germline V gene. Trimming cost V 1 base and J 5 bases, with 11 bases left between them. CDR3 bases: TGTGCCAGCAGCCAAGGAAGGGGCGGATATGGCTACACCTTC. Its translation is CASSQGRGGYGYTF. Full variable domain (rest looked up from reference TRBV14 and TRBJ1-2): EAGVTQFPSHSVIEKGQTVTLRCDPISGHDNLYWYRRVMGKEIKFLLHFVKESKQDESGMPNNRFLAERTGGTYSTLKVQPAELEDSGVYFCASSQGRGGYGYTFGSGTRLTVV.

This clone was picked up many times. The genes are TRBV6-1 and TRBJ1-6; D call uncertain. Trimming pared 0 bases from V and 7 bases from J, leaving 10 bases between. The germline V gene encodes CDR1 MNHNS and CDR2 SASEGT. The CDR3 spans 15 residues. CDR3 nucleotide sequence: TGTGCCAGCAGTGAAGCGCCAGGATCCAATTCACCCCTCCACTTT. Protein product: CASSEAPGSNSPLHF.

V is TRBV7-9 and J is TRBJ1-1; D is undetermined. Germline assignment: CDR1 SEHNR and CDR2 FQNEAQ (reference sequence). The CDR3 runs 15 residues. Trimming removed 1 base from V and 1 base from J, with 10 bases in between. The CDR3 region has the DNA TGTGCCAGCAGCTTAGGTAGCGGGCCGAACACTGAAGCTTTCTTT. Translation gives CASSLGSGPNTEAFF.

The rearrangement links TRBV5-4 to TRBJ1-5; no clear D. V was shortened by 2 bases and J by 3 bases, with 12 bases between the two germline ends. Germline CDR1 reads SGHNT; CDR2 reads YYREEE (reference sequence). CDR3 size: 15 residues. CDR3 coding DNA: TGTGCCAGCAGCTTCGGGCCTCAAGACAATCAGCCCCAGCATTTT. It specifies CASSFGPQDNQPQHF.

The CDR3 loop is CASSLTGTDNEQFF. In DNA form, the CDR3 reads TGTGCCAGTAGTCTAACCGGGACGGACAATGAGCAGTTCTTC. The chain joins TRBV19 to TRBJ2-1; D may match TRBD1 or TRBD2 (5 bases each). The germline V gene has CDR1 LNHDA and CDR2 SQIVND (reference sequence). The CDR3 has 14 amino acids. V dropped 5 bases and J dropped 5 bases, with 13 bases sitting between them.

The J gene is TRBJ2-3, the V gene TRBV4-3; a weak D match, TRBD1 (5 bases). The V gene lost 4 bases and the J gene lost 2 bases, with 16 bases spanning the gap. The CDR3 consists of 16 residues. The V gene's germline CDR1 is LGHNA and CDR2 YSLEER. The CDR3 spells CASSRTQGGFTDTQYF. The CDR3 coding sequence is TGCGCCAGCAGCCGGACGCAGGGTGGATTCACAGATACGCAGTATTTT.

In this sample, this clone turned up a few times. This chain joins TRBV7-9 and TRBJ1-1; TRBD1 is a possible D gene (5 bases). Germline V gene sequence: CDR1 SEHNR, CDR2 FQNEAQ (reference sequence). The CDR3 contains 14 residues. The V end lost 5 bases, the J end lost 1 base, and 11 bases lay between the germline ends. The CDR3 spells CASSIGASNTEAFF. CDR3 nucleotides: TGTGCCAGCAGCATCGGGGCTTCGAACACTGAAGCTTTCTTT.

This clone showed up just a few times. V usage is TRBV2 and J usage is TRBJ1-5, with D possibly matching TRBD1 (6 bases). The V end was cut by 4 bases, the J end by 1 base, with 8 bases between. CDR1 and CDR2 (germline): SNHLY, FYNNEI. The CDR3 loop spans 14 amino acids. CDR3: CASSGDRSNQPQHF. As DNA, the CDR3 is TGTGCCAGCAGTGGAGACAGGAGCAATCAGCCCCAGCATTTT.

This clone appeared a single time. The rearrangement links TRBV3-1 (or the pseudogene TRBV3-2) to TRBJ2-7; the match to TRBD1 covers 10 bases. CDR1 is LGHDT, CDR2 YNNKEL, per germline (reference sequence). V gave up 4 bases and J gave up 4 bases; unmatched junction bases: 4. The CDR3 sequence is 14 residues long. CDR3 coding DNA: TGTGCCAGCAGCCTTCCGGGACAGGGGTACGAGCAGTACTTC. Translation gives CASSLPGQGYEQYF.